The source of this T cell receptor (beta chain) is a study of blood T cell repertoires in COVID-19. Study information: PBMCs, B-cell-depleted T cells, or T cells provided the cDNA or gDNA that made up the material.

This clone was detected only once. A Seattle source enrolled patients during active infection and followed them longitudinally. Methods used by the authors: Estimated nucleated cell counts came from reference gene primer amplification. The repertoire was sequenced with immunoSEQ multiplex PCR; TCRdb's copy has only in-frame clones and lacks some. V, J and clone size are taken as reported in that table, and D and trimming were inferred from the DNA itself. The sample records about 150,000 clones, about 83% being singletons. CDR1 is SGHNT, CDR2 YYREEE, per germline (reference sequence). V was shortened by 0 bases and J by 10 bases, with 17 bases between the two germline ends. This CDR3 has 15 amino acids.

The V gene is TRBV5-4, the J gene TRBJ2-1; D may be TRBD1 (5 bases). Sequencing was carried out using peripheral blood. This TCR came from a woman aged 60 to 75 with COVID-19, enrolled during active disease. Here the CDR3 reads CASSLVAAARAEQFF. The CDR3 DNA reads TGTGCCAGCAGCTTGGTGGCAGCCGCCAGGGCAGAGCAGTTCTTC.